The 3 T cell receptor beta chains below were found in one sample sequenced in a study of patients and donors after allogeneic stem cell transplantation. TCRdb reprocessed the RT-PCR reads via MiXCR and lists one record per CDR3 protein. Here the sample spans 160,000 or so distinct CDR3 sequences, roughly 24% being singletons. The source material was blood, either unsorted or a sorted T cell fraction (not recorded which). Every receptor here comes from a human donor who was either an allogeneic HSCT recipient or a stem cell or donor lymphocyte infusion donor (not recorded which). It is not recorded whose cells these are; they may come from a transplant donor.

There are a few counts of this clonotype. Here the CDR3 DNA reads TGCAGTGGGGGGCGTCCCGACACTGAAGCTTTCTTT. This translates into CSGGRPDTEAFF. The chain is built from TRBV20-1 and TRBJ1-1, with D perhaps TRBD1 (6 bases). The CDR3 contains 12 residues. The ends were cut back, 7 bases at V and 3 bases at J, with 12 bases in the middle. Germline CDR1 DFQATT, CDR2 SNEGSKA (reference sequence).

There are a few counts of this clonotype. The chain is built from TRBV25-1 and TRBJ1-6; possible D gene TRBD1, 6 bases. CDR3 length: 17 residues. Between the trimmed V and J ends, which lost 2 bases and 2 bases, there was a span of 13 bases. From germline, CDR1 is MGHDK and CDR2 SYGVNS. The CDR3 DNA follows: TGTGCCAGCAGTGAAAGAACAGGGAAGGCCTATAATTCACCCCTCCACTTT. Residues: CASSERTGKAYNSPLHF. Variable domain in full (rest from reference TRBV25-1 and TRBJ1-6): EADIYQTPRYLVIGTGKKITLECSQTMGHDKMYWYQQDPGMELHLIHYSYGVNSTEKGDLSSESTVSRIRTEHFPLTLESARPSHTSQYLCASSERTGKAYNSPLHFGNGTRLTVT.

This clonotype showed up just a few times. The rearrangement links TRBV28 to TRBJ1-5; D may be TRBD1 (5 bases). Germline assignment: CDR1 MDHEN and CDR2 SYDVKM. Trimming took 5 bases from V and 5 from J, leaving 13 bases between them. The CDR3 contains 14 residues. CDR3 nucleotide sequence: TGTGCCAGCAGTACTGGGGCGGGGGATCAGCCCCAGCATTTT. Protein product: CASSTGAGDQPQHF.